One sample yielded the 16 T cell receptor beta chains listed below, sequenced in a study of Ad26.COV2.S vaccination and SARS-CoV-2 variants. Sample treatment: approximately 18 received Ad26.COV2.S at low or high dose, single or two shots; about 5 received placebo; per-sample allocation not given. Sampling was done on day 63 after the first vaccine or placebo injection. Assay: immunoSEQ multiplex PCR; the TCRdb copy retains only in-frame clones and omits some. The data contain roughly 700,000 clones, around 90% of them singletons. The sequences come from peripheral blood, collected in a trial of Ad26.COV2.S vaccine versus placebo. These receptors all stem from a person aged 18-65 years who received the Ad26.COV2.S COVID-19 vaccine or a placebo.

The J gene is TRBJ2-3, the V gene TRBV29-1, with 13 bases that match TRBD2. The CDR3 consists of 14 residues. CDR1 is SQVTM and CDR2 is ANQGSEA in the germline V gene. Trimming cost V 6 bases and J 5 bases; bases outside gene matches: 5. The CDR3 sequence: CSVRTSGSRDTQYF. The CDR3, as DNA: TGCAGCGTCCGGACTAGCGGGAGTAGAGATACGCAGTATTTT.

J is TRBJ2-7 and V is TRBV2, with 8 bases lining up with TRBD1. Germline assignment: CDR1 SNHLY and CDR2 FYNNEI. CDR3 length equals 14 residues. After removal of 4 bases from V and 4 bases from J, the junction contained 6 bases not matched to a gene. CDR3 nucleotide sequence: TGTGCCAGCAGTGCAACAGGGGGTATGTACGAGCAGTACTTC. Protein sequence: CASSATGGMYEQYF.

The chain has TRBV30 and TRBJ2-7; a weak D match, TRBD1 (5 bases). Germline V gene sequence: CDR1 GTSNPN, CDR2 SVGIG (reference sequence). This CDR3 has 13 residues. The V gene lost 2 bases and the J gene lost 3 bases, with 11 bases spanning the gap. CDR3 region: CAWSIGDFYEQYF. DNA of the CDR3: TGTGCCTGGAGTATAGGGGATTTCTACGAGCAGTACTTC.

The V call is TRBV7-8, the J call TRBJ2-7; D is uncertain. This CDR3 spans 11 amino acids. Trimming shortened V by 5 bases and J by 4 bases, and 6 bases separated the two germline ends. The germline V gene has CDR1 SGHVS and CDR2 FQNEAQ. DNA for the CDR3: TGTGCCAGCAGCCTGAAATACGAGCAGTACTTC. It yields the protein CASSLKYEQYF.

This clone appeared a few times. V is TRBV14 and J is TRBJ1-6, with 8 positions matching TRBD1. Germline V lookup: CDR1 SGHDN, CDR2 FVKESK. The V gene end was trimmed by 4 bases and the J gene end by 6 bases; junction bases not matched to a gene: 8. The CDR3 is 16 amino acids. The CDR3 is CASSPSLGQVNSPLHF. CDR3 DNA: TGTGCCAGCAGCCCCAGCCTGGGACAGGTTAATTCACCCCTCCACTTT.

The chain combines TRBV6-2 or TRBV6-3 with TRBJ2-3; TRBD2 matches 10 bases. Looked up from germline, CDR1 is MNHEY and CDR2 is SVGEGT. The CDR3 sequence is 15 residues long. The V gene end was trimmed by 6 bases and the J gene end by 1 base; junction bases not matched to a gene: 4. The CDR3 DNA reads as TGTGCCAGCAGCTTCAGCGGGGGGGGCACAGATACGCAGTATTTT. This gives the protein CASSFSGGGTDTQYF.

The chain recombines TRBV19 with TRBJ1-5; D unresolved. This CDR3 is 14 amino acids long. Germline V lookup: CDR1 LNHDA, CDR2 SQIVND (reference sequence). V lost 5 bases, J lost 2 bases, and 10 bases lay in between. The CDR3 DNA sequence: TGTGCCAGTAGTCCAAGGGTAGGCAATCAGCCCCAGCATTTT. Residues: CASSPRVGNQPQHF.

The J gene is TRBJ2-1, the V gene TRBV7-2; 8 nucleotides match TRBD2. The CDR3 has 18 amino acids. CDR1 and CDR2 (germline): SGHTA, FQGNSA. With 2 bases clipped from V and 8 bases from J, the junction kept 17 bases outside the gene matches. Here the CDR3 DNA reads TGTGCCAGCAGCTTAAGTTATCAGAACGGGAGGGCCTCGGATGAGCAGTTCTTC. Protein sequence: CASSLSYQNGRASDEQFF.

This clone is a singleton in its sample. This chain joins TRBV18 and TRBJ1-2; TRBD1 matches at 7 bases. CDR3 length: 13 amino acids. Looked up from germline, CDR1 is KGHSH and CDR2 is LQKENI. The trim removed 6 bases at V and 4 bases at J, leaving 5 bases unmatched. CDR3 sequence: CASSSGTAYGYTF. The CDR3 DNA follows: TGTGCCAGCTCGTCCGGGACAGCCTATGGCTACACCTTC.

This rearrangement joins TRBV4-3 to TRBJ1-1, with 7 bases lining up with TRBD1. This CDR3 spans 14 amino acids. The V and J ends lost 6 bases and 4 bases, in that order; junction bases with no gene match: 8. Germline lookup yields CDR1 LGHNA and CDR2 YSLEER. CDR3 nucleotide sequence: TGCGCCAGCAGGCGACAGGGCAGCGGCACTGAAGCTTTCTTT. Protein sequence: CASRRQGSGTEAFF.

CDR3 DNA: TGTGCCAGAGGGACCCCTCAGCCCCAGCATTTT. Translated, it gives CARGTPQPQHF. V and J are TRBV27 and TRBJ1-5; TRBD1 is a possible D gene (5 bases). Per the germline V gene, CDR1 is MNHEY and CDR2 is SMNVEV (reference sequence). Trimming shortened V by 9 bases and J by 6 bases, and 9 bases separated the two germline ends. CDR3 length: 11 amino acids.

The genes are TRBV5-5 and TRBJ1-4; D may be TRBD1 (6 bases). This CDR3 region has 16 residues. From germline, CDR1 is SGHKS and CDR2 YYEKEE (reference sequence). V was cut by 4 bases and J by 8 bases, with 21 bases left in between. CDR3 in amino acids: CASSRTPGGGEEKLFF. CDR3 DNA: TGTGCCAGCAGCAGGACCCCGGGGGGCGGAGAGGAAAAACTGTTTTTT.

This chain links TRBV5-1 with TRBJ2-7; 9 bases are a match to TRBD1. Germline values: CDR1 SGHRS, CDR2 YFSETQ. The CDR3 is 15 amino acids. V shed 0 bases, J shed 2 bases, and the junction held 3 bases outside the gene matches. The CDR3 DNA follows: TGCGCCAGCAGCTTGGAGGGACAGGGCGCCTACGAGCAGTACTTC. Amino acids: CASSLEGQGAYEQYF.

The chain uses TRBV27 and TRBJ2-7, with 8 bases lining up with TRBD1. This CDR3 is 15 amino acids long. The V and J ends lost 6 bases and 2 bases, in that order; junction bases with no gene match: 9. In germline, CDR1 is MNHEY, CDR2 SMNVEV (reference sequence). CDR3 protein: CASRGWGQAAYEQYF. The CDR3 coding sequence is TGTGCCAGCAGGGGATGGGGACAGGCAGCCTACGAGCAGTACTTC.

The chain is built from TRBV4-1 and TRBJ1-4; D is unclear. The CDR3 contains 13 residues. With 6 bases removed from V and 10 bases from J, the gap between germline ends came to 15 bases. Germline values: CDR1 MGHRA, CDR2 YSYEKL. The CDR3 coding sequence is TGCGCCAGCAGTCCCTTTTCCGCAGGAAAACTGTTTTTT. It translates to CASSPFSAGKLFF.

CDR3 protein: CAWSVLRVSGNTIYF. Written as DNA, the CDR3 is TGTGCCTGGAGTGTACTAAGGGTCTCTGGAAACACCATATATTTT. The chain is built from TRBV30 and TRBJ1-3; D remains unclear. This CDR3 comprises 15 residues. From germline, CDR1 is GTSNPN and CDR2 SVGIG (reference sequence). The V gene lost 0 bases and the J gene lost 0 bases, with 9 bases spanning the gap.